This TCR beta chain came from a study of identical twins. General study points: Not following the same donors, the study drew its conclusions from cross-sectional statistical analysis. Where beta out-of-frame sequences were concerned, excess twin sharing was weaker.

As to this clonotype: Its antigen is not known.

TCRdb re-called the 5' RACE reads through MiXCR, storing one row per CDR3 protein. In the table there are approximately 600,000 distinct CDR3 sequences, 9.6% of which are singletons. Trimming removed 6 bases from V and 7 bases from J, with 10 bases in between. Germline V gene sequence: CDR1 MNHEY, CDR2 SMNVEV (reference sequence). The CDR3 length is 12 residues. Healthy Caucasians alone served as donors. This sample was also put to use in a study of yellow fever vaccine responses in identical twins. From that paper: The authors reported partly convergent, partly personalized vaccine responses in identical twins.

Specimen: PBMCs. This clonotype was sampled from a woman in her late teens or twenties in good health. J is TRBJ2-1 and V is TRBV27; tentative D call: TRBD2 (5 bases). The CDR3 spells CASSLTKNEQFF. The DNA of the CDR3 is TGTGCCAGCAGCCTGACTAAAAATGAGCAGTTCTTC.